The rows below give T cell receptor beta chains drawn from one sample of a study of response to subunit inactivated influenza vaccine. MiXCR, run by TCRdb on the RT-PCR reads, gives a single entry per CDR3 protein. This table holds about 780,000 distinct CDR3 sequences, approximately 17% found once. The specimen was PBMCs from blood, collected around 5 days after vaccination. These receptors were obtained from a man over 45 who received an inactivated influenza vaccine. CDR3s include the opening cysteine and the closing phenylalanine or tryptophan. Fields, in order: J gene, clone size, CDR3 length, V gene, D gene, CDR3 DNA, CDR3 protein. The D gene is left open where the match is weak. The size entry is marked missing in some rows and otherwise reads once, few, many or a size class.

J gene: TRBJ2-5; clone size: few; CDR3 length: 15; V gene: TRBV5-1; D gene: NA; CDR3 DNA: TGCGCCAGCAGCCCAAACAATCACCACCAAGAGACCCAGTACTTC; CDR3 protein: CASSPNNHHQETQYF
J gene: TRBJ2-1; clone size: few; CDR3 length: 15; V gene: TRBV2; D gene: TRBD2; CDR3 DNA: TGTGCCAGCAGTGACCTAGCGGGGGGTTTGAATGAGCAGTTCTTC; CDR3 protein: CASSDLAGGLNEQFF
J gene: TRBJ2-7; clone size: NA; CDR3 length: 16; V gene: TRBV5-1; D gene: TRBD2; CDR3 DNA: TGCGCCAGCAGCTTGGGGCAGCGGGGGGTTACCTACGAGCAGTACTTC; CDR3 protein: CASSLGQRGVTYEQYF
J gene: TRBJ2-6; clone size: few; CDR3 length: 14; V gene: TRBV6-1; D gene: NA; CDR3 DNA: TGTGCCAGCACCGTCGGAACTGGGGCCAACGTCCTGACTTTC; CDR3 protein: CASTVGTGANVLTF
J gene: TRBJ1-2; clone size: NA; CDR3 length: 15; V gene: TRBV9; D gene: TRBD1; CDR3 DNA: TGTGCCAGCAGCGCGACGGGACAGTCCAACTATGGCTACACCTTC; CDR3 protein: CASSATGQSNYGYTF
J gene: TRBJ2-3; clone size: many; CDR3 length: 13; V gene: TRBV7-2; D gene: NA; CDR3 DNA: TGTGCCAGCAGTTCGTTGAGCACAGATACGCAGTATTTT; CDR3 protein: CASSSLSTDTQYF
J gene: TRBJ2-1; clone size: NA; CDR3 length: 16; V gene: TRBV4-2; D gene: NA; CDR3 DNA: TGTGCCAGCAGCCAAGATCCTTTGCCTTCAGGCAATGAGCAGTTCTTC; CDR3 protein: CASSQDPLPSGNEQFF
J gene: TRBJ2-3; clone size: NA; CDR3 length: 12; V gene: TRBV27; D gene: NA; CDR3 DNA: TGTGCCAGCAGTTTGGGAAGTGGTACGCAGTATTTT; CDR3 protein: CASSLGSGTQYF
J gene: TRBJ2-7; clone size: NA; CDR3 length: 15; V gene: TRBV7-9; D gene: NA; CDR3 DNA: TGTGCCAGCAGAGAAGACGGGATCCTCTCGGGCGAGCAGTACTTC; CDR3 protein: CASREDGILSGEQYF
J gene: TRBJ2-5; clone size: many; CDR3 length: 13; V gene: TRBV28; D gene: NA; CDR3 DNA: TGTGCCAGCAGCTTGAGGGGCCGGGAGACCCAGTACTTC; CDR3 protein: CASSLRGRETQYF
J gene: TRBJ2-1; clone size: few; CDR3 length: 12; V gene: TRBV11-1; D gene: NA; CDR3 DNA: TGTGCCAGCAGCTCCCCAAACAATGAGCAGTTCTTC; CDR3 protein: CASSSPNNEQFF
J gene: TRBJ2-1; clone size: few; CDR3 length: 16; V gene: TRBV20-1; D gene: NA; CDR3 DNA: TGCAGTGCTAGAACGCCCCGAGGGGGTCTCTTCAATGAGCAGTTCTTC; CDR3 protein: CSARTPRGGLFNEQFF
J gene: TRBJ1-5; clone size: many; CDR3 length: 16; V gene: TRBV12-3/TRBV12-4; D gene: TRBD1; CDR3 DNA: TGTGCCAGCAGTTTGTCAGGGGGCTGGAGCAATCAGCCCCAGCATTTT; CDR3 protein: CASSLSGGWSNQPQHF
J gene: TRBJ2-2; clone size: NA; CDR3 length: 14; V gene: TRBV7-2; D gene: NA; CDR3 DNA: TGTGCCAGCAGCCCTAGACAGCGGGCCGGGGTGCTGTTTTTT; CDR3 protein: CASSPRQRAGVLFF
J gene: TRBJ2-2; clone size: NA; CDR3 length: 15; V gene: TRBV12-3/TRBV12-4; D gene: NA; CDR3 DNA: TGTGCCAGCAGTTTGAGGGGGGGGGGCATCGGGGAGCTGTTTTTT; CDR3 protein: CASSLRGGGIGELFF
J gene: TRBJ2-5; clone size: few; CDR3 length: 14; V gene: TRBV24-1; D gene: NA; CDR3 DNA: TGTGCCACCAGTGATTCCACAGGTTTTGGGACCCAGTACTTC; CDR3 protein: CATSDSTGFGTQYF
J gene: TRBJ2-7; clone size: once; CDR3 length: 15; V gene: TRBV20-1; D gene: TRBD2; CDR3 DNA: TGCAGTGCTAGCCAGACAGCGGGAGCTAACTACGAGCAGTACTTC; CDR3 protein: CSASQTAGANYEQYF
J gene: TRBJ2-3; clone size: NA; CDR3 length: 16; V gene: TRBV28; D gene: TRBD2; CDR3 DNA: TGTGCCAGCAGTTGGGGTAGCGGGGGGGCCGCAGATACGCAGTATTTT; CDR3 protein: CASSWGSGGAADTQYF
J gene: TRBJ2-5; clone size: few; CDR3 length: 15; V gene: TRBV7-9; D gene: NA; CDR3 DNA: TGTGCCAGCAGCTTAGTTCTTGAGACAGTTGAGACCCAGTACTTC; CDR3 protein: CASSLVLETVETQYF
J gene: TRBJ2-1; clone size: NA; CDR3 length: 11; V gene: TRBV7-2; D gene: NA; CDR3 DNA: TGTGCCAGCAGCATGATCAATGAGCAGTTCTTC; CDR3 protein: CASSMINEQFF
J gene: TRBJ2-7; clone size: few; CDR3 length: 13; V gene: TRBV21-1; D gene: NA; CDR3 DNA: TGTGCCAGCAGCAACCCGGCTTACTACGAGCAGTACTTC; CDR3 protein: CASSNPAYYEQYF
J gene: TRBJ2-4; clone size: NA; CDR3 length: 17; V gene: TRBV18; D gene: NA; CDR3 DNA: TGTGCCAGCTCACTCCGTGCCCCGGGACGGGGAAAAAACATTCAGTACTTC; CDR3 protein: CASSLRAPGRGKNIQYF
J gene: TRBJ2-4; clone size: NA; CDR3 length: 14; V gene: TRBV29-1; D gene: NA; CDR3 DNA: TGCAGCGCCCTCCTTACCAGGGCCAAAAACATTCAGTACTTC; CDR3 protein: CSALLTRAKNIQYF
J gene: TRBJ2-5; clone size: few; CDR3 length: 14; V gene: TRBV5-6; D gene: TRBD2; CDR3 DNA: TGTGCCAGCAGCCCCGGGACTAGCGTGGAGACCCAGTACTTC; CDR3 protein: CASSPGTSVETQYF
J gene: TRBJ1-5; clone size: NA; CDR3 length: 14; V gene: TRBV7-2; D gene: NA; CDR3 DNA: TGTGCCAGCAGCTTAGCAAGGGATGGTCAGCCCCAGCATTTT; CDR3 protein: CASSLARDGQPQHF
J gene: TRBJ2-7; clone size: NA; CDR3 length: 16; V gene: TRBV27; D gene: NA; CDR3 DNA: TGTGCCAGCAGTTTATACCCCAGCGGCTCAACGTACGAGCAGTACTTC; CDR3 protein: CASSLYPSGSTYEQYF
J gene: TRBJ1-1; clone size: NA; CDR3 length: 14; V gene: TRBV4-1; D gene: NA; CDR3 DNA: TGCGCCAGCAGCCAAGATCCCGCGGGGACTGAAGCTTTCTTT; CDR3 protein: CASSQDPAGTEAFF
J gene: TRBJ2-7; clone size: many; CDR3 length: 13; V gene: TRBV10-3; D gene: NA; CDR3 DNA: TGTGCCATCAGTGAGTCGCAGGTGAGAGAGCAGTACTTC; CDR3 protein: CAISESQVREQYF
J gene: TRBJ1-1; clone size: few; CDR3 length: 15; V gene: TRBV5-1; D gene: TRBD1; CDR3 DNA: TGCGCCAGCAGCTTGGGACAGGGGCGGGTCACTGAAGCTTTCTTT; CDR3 protein: CASSLGQGRVTEAFF
J gene: TRBJ2-5; clone size: few; CDR3 length: 15; V gene: TRBV6-1; D gene: TRBD2; CDR3 DNA: TGTGCCAGCACCCGGACTAGCGGTTCTCGGGAGACCCAGTACTTC; CDR3 protein: CASTRTSGSRETQYF
J gene: TRBJ2-7; clone size: few; CDR3 length: 15; V gene: TRBV5-1; D gene: NA; CDR3 DNA: TGCGCCAGCAGCCCCGAACCAGGGGTACCCTACGAGCAGTACTTC; CDR3 protein: CASSPEPGVPYEQYF
J gene: TRBJ2-1; clone size: many; CDR3 length: 18; V gene: TRBV20-1; D gene: TRBD1; CDR3 DNA: TGCAGTGCTGGGCCCGGGACAGGGGTATATTCCCACTACAATGAGCAGTTCTTC; CDR3 protein: CSAGPGTGVYSHYNEQFF
J gene: TRBJ2-1; clone size: NA; CDR3 length: 15; V gene: TRBV15; D gene: NA; CDR3 DNA: TGTGCCACCAGCAGAGAACGCGGGGTCTACAATGAGCAGTTCTTC; CDR3 protein: CATSRERGVYNEQFF
J gene: TRBJ1-3; clone size: NA; CDR3 length: 17; V gene: TRBV7-6; D gene: TRBD1; CDR3 DNA: TGTGCCAGCAGCCCGTGGGACAGGGGAATTAGAGGAAACACCATATATTTT; CDR3 protein: CASSPWDRGIRGNTIYF
J gene: TRBJ2-7; clone size: NA; CDR3 length: 13; V gene: TRBV6-6; D gene: NA; CDR3 DNA: TGTGCCAGCACCTTACATCAGGGTCAAGAGCAGTACTTC; CDR3 protein: CASTLHQGQEQYF
J gene: TRBJ2-7; clone size: few; CDR3 length: 15; V gene: TRBV29-1; D gene: TRBD2; CDR3 DNA: TGCAGCGTCCAGCGAGCGGGAGGGTCCCCTTACGAGCAGTACTTC; CDR3 protein: CSVQRAGGSPYEQYF
J gene: TRBJ2-1; clone size: NA; CDR3 length: 14; V gene: TRBV20-1; D gene: TRBD2; CDR3 DNA: TGCAGTGCCAACGGGCTAGCGGGGTACAATGAGCAGTTCTTC; CDR3 protein: CSANGLAGYNEQFF